This T cell receptor (beta chain) was identified during a study of CD8 T cells in Susac syndrome (dated by TCRdb to between 2018 and 2020). Study-wide context: Repertoire sequencing was used to test whether CD8+ T cell activation and differentiation in Susac syndrome was antigen driven. CD8+ T cell repertoire clonality was compared between fewer than 13 healthy donors, about 14 Susac syndrome patients and approximately 16 multiple sclerosis patients.

On this clonotype itself: Its recognized antigen is unknown. Qualities for individual bases were not recorded, and no much larger clone is one base off.

RNA was extracted with the RNeasy kit and 0.5 to 1 ug was reverse transcribed using random hexamers. The immunoSEQ multiplex PCR assay, which covers 54 Vbeta and 13 Jbeta segments, was used to amplify TCR beta CDR3 regions. PCR amplification bias was corrected using a synthetic template baseline for primer optimization and computational correction. On the authors' methods: Only productive sequences were kept, with reads annotated to V, D and J genes according to IMGT and analyzed in immunoSEQ Analyzer. Clonality was calculated as one minus the Shannon entropy normalized by log2 of the number of productive unique sequences. For each patient and control, public and private clones were evaluated among the 100 most prevalent clones. Clones were defined as Susac-specific if absent from the healthy and MS cohorts, from 900 to 1,300 published viral clones and from other ImmuneACCESS disease sequences. TCRdb reran the public reads through fastp at Q25 and MiXCR, keeping productive beta chains. Entries that share a CDR3 protein sequence are merged under the most common genes and DNA. TCRdb's processing, not the authors', yielded these V and J calls. Within this sample are approximately 140,000 distinct CDR3 sequences, with 90% to 95% of them counted one time only. Roughly 0.29% of the sample is taken by the ten largest.

Reading from cysteine to phenylalanine, the CDR3 counts 13 amino acids. Solely the CDR3 DNA is kept, with 39 bases framed from the first base. The germline ends are 11 bases apart after V is trimmed by 5 bases and J by 1 base. As encoded in the germline V gene (reference sequence), CDR1 is DFQATT while CDR2 is SNEGSKA. What the work shows at the level of the full study, not this receptor alone: The TCR sequencing and HLA analysis was acknowledged to have included a relatively small number of individuals.

Peripheral blood CD8+ and CD4+ T cells from healthy donors, Susac syndrome patients and multiple sclerosis patients were profiled using high-throughput TCR beta sequencing. Healthy donors were age- and sex-matched controls. Bulk CD8+ and CD4+ T cells were purified by magnetic negative isolation, whereas CD8+ TEMRA cells were enriched by FACS. Blood was drawn into EDTA tubes, processed within 24 hours, and PBMCs were isolated by density gradient centrifugation. PBMCs destined for TCR sequencing were cryopreserved in liquid nitrogen and later thawed in a 37 °C water bath. The sorted or isolated CD4+, CD8+ and CD8+ TEMRA cells had a purity of 90% or higher.

The rearranged segments are TRBV20-1 and TRBJ1-2; the D gene is perhaps TRBD1, from 5 matching bases. The clonotype originates from a human donor in good health. The sequencing input was CD8+ T cells from PBMCs. The CDR3 reads as follows: CSAGTPGNYGYTF. The nucleotide sequence is TGCAGTGCTGGGACCCCGGGTAACTATGGCTACACCTTC.